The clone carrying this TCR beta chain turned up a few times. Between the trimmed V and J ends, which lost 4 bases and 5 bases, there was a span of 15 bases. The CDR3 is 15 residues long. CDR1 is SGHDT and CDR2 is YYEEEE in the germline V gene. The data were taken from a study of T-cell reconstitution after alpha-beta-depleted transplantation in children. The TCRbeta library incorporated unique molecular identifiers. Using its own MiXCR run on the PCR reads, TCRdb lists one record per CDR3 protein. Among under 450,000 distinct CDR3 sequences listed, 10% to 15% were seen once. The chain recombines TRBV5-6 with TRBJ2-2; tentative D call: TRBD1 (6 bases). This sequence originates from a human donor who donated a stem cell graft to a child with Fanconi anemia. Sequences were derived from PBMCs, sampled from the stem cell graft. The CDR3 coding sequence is TGTGCCAGCAGCATACCGGGACATCAAACCGGGGAGCTGTTTTTT. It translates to CASSIPGHQTGELFF. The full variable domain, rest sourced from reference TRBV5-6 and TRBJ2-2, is DAGVTQSPTHLIKTRGQQVTLRCSPKSGHDTVSWYQQALGQGPQFIFQYYEEEERQRGNFPDRFSGHQFPNYSSELNVNALLLGDSALYLCASSIPGHQTGELFFGEGSRLTVL.